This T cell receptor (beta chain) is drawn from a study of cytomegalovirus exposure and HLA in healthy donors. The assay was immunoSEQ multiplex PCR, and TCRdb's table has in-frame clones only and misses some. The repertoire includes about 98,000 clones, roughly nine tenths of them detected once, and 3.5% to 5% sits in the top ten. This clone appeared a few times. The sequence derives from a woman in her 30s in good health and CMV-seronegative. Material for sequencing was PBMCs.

This CDR3 reads CASRGQGAGYGYTF. CDR3 coding DNA: TGTGCCAGCAGGGGACAGGGAGCGGGCTATGGCTACACCTTC. The chain recombines TRBV2 with TRBJ1-2; the match to TRBD1 covers 9 bases. The V and J ends lost 6 bases and 4 bases, in that order; junction bases with no gene match: 6. Germline lookup yields CDR1 SNHLY and CDR2 FYNNEI. The CDR3 extends over 14 amino acids.